This T cell receptor beta chain appears in the sequencing data of a study of CD8 T cells in ankylosing spondylitis (dated 2017 in TCRdb). Study-level background: The study set out to find disease-linked TCR variants by profiling T cell receptor beta repertoires in ankylosing spondylitis patients and healthy donors. The full study cohort was made up of 20 to 25 ankylosing spondylitis patients and some 100 healthy donors. Samples of peripheral blood were taken, and for ankylosing spondylitis patients, synovial fluid was collected as well. The full study reports these points: A TCR beta motif made up of eight highly homologous amino acid variants appeared to be characteristic of blood from ankylosing spondylitis patients. The disease-linked clones were reported as significantly enriched in matched synovial fluid samples from ankylosing spondylitis patients. Some TCR beta motif variants had previously been reported in synovial fluid and blood of reactive arthritis patients, which suggested common disease-initiation mechanisms. The disease-linked clones showed a CD8+ phenotype and occurred at relatively low frequencies in peripheral blood.

The sample holds a few counts of this clonotype. Its antigen is still unknown. No much larger clonotype is one base removed from it; base qualities were not supplied. Including cysteine and phenylalanine, the CDR3 has 16 amino acids. Only CDR3 DNA remains: 48 bases, in frame from the first base. The V end gives up 3 bases and the J end 8 bases, leaving 7 bases in the junction not matched to a gene. The germline V gene encodes CDR1 LGHDT and CDR2 YNNKEL (reference sequence). TCRdb lists the instrument as Illumina HiSeq 2500. TCR beta libraries were prepared by quantitative 5'-RACE with molecular barcodes. For the original study's pipeline: A new computational method, built on a probabilistic model of VDJ rearrangement, was used to identify disease-linked TCR variants. TCRdb's own reprocessing of the public reads used fastp at Q25 and MiXCR and kept productive beta chains. Rows with one shared CDR3 protein collapse into an entry with the most common genes and DNA. The V and J calls and clone size are TCRdb's, not the authors'. Present in this sample are around 250,000 distinct CDR3 sequences, 15% to 20% of which were seen just once. The top ten hold around 30% of the sample.

This clonotype was sampled from a male donor with ankylosing spondylitis or in good health (not recorded which). Sequencing was performed on blood, either unsorted or a sorted T cell fraction (not recorded which). Recombination joined TRBV3-1 with TRBJ2-3; 14 central nucleotides agree with TRBD2. CDR3 loop: CASSQAGLAGVSTQYF. The DNA is as follows: TGTGCCAGCAGCCAGGCGGGACTAGCGGGAGTGAGTACGCAGTATTTT.